This T cell receptor (beta chain) was captured in a study of cytomegalovirus exposure and HLA in healthy donors. Study-level points and caveats: Segments of the TCR beta V type were, in most cases, productive about 87% or about 30% of the time in an earlier analysis. Rare TCR sequences dominated, though some public TCRs recurred in many donors. Analyzed later, most CMV-associated TCR beta chains appeared HLA-restricted.

On this clone itself: Its antigen remains unknown.

A multiplex PCR was run with 60 Vbeta primers and 13 Jbeta primers. Using immunoSEQ multiplex PCR, the repertoire was profiled, and TCRdb retains in-frame clones only, with some absent. Among roughly 90,000 clones listed, around three quarters were seen once. This CDR3 has 12 amino acids. Germline CDR1 is GTSNPN and CDR2 is SVGIG (reference sequence). Deletions cut 5 bases from V and 2 bases from J, with 10 bases between. The source of this sequence is a man aged 30-40 years in good health and CMV-seronegative. Sequencing used PBMCs. The J gene is TRBJ2-7, the V gene TRBV30, with D perhaps matching TRBD1 (5 bases). CDR3 sequence (DNA): TGTGCCTGGGAGGACAATCCCTACGAGCAGTACTTC. Its protein product is CAWEDNPYEQYF.